This T cell receptor (beta chain) was captured by sequencing in a study of cytomegalovirus exposure and HLA in healthy donors. Study results and caveats: The authors enumerated over 150 TCR beta chains as linked to cytomegalovirus. Most TCR sequences were uncommon, yet certain public TCRs appeared in many donors.

About this clone: The antigen is not known.

The germline V gene has CDR1 LNHNV and CDR2 YYDKDF (reference sequence). V was pared by 4 bases and J by 7 bases, with 17 bases between. This CDR3 comprises 15 residues. Assay: immunoSEQ multiplex PCR; the TCRdb copy retains only in-frame clones and omits some. The table lists about 110,000 clones, 70% to 90% of them singletons, with approximately 2.9% in the top ten. The TCR originated in a woman aged 18-30 years in good health and CMV-seronegative. The V and J genes are TRBV15 and TRBJ1-5; tentative D call: TRBD1 (5 bases). Material for sequencing was PBMCs. The CDR3 DNA reads as TGTGCCACCAGCACAAAGAGGGGCGCGGGGCAGCCCCAGCATTTT. Its translation is CATSTKRGAGQPQHF.